This T cell receptor (beta chain) was captured by sequencing in a study of blood T cells in healthy people across ages. Broader study findings: A greater number of naive CD4+ cells and higher diversity distinguished long-lived donors from aged donors.

Next came a second PCR, run for about 7 to 12 cycles, which used a sample-barcoded 5' primer along with a J-beta primer mix. TCRdb ran MiXCR on the 5' RACE reads and lists one entry per CDR3 protein. This sample has roughly 550,000 distinct CDR3 sequences; under 30% occur once, and the top ten carry 8.5% to 9.5%. This CDR3 is built from 14 residues. Trimming stripped 5 bases from V and 5 bases from J, with 15 bases between. This clonotype was seen a few times. The antigen remains undetermined. As the CDR3 is not closed by the conserved phenylalanine or tryptophan, this likely results from a read error. The same data also contributed to another study, on T cells of mothers and their children.

The origin of this receptor is a boy between 5 and 17 years old in good health. Sequenced: blood. V is TRBV12-3 or TRBV12-4 and J is TRBJ2-5; tentatively, D is TRBD2 (7 bases). CDR3 coding DNA: TGTGCCAGCAGTCCTGGACTAGGGGGGGAGACCCAGTACCTC. Its protein is CASSPGLGGETQYL.